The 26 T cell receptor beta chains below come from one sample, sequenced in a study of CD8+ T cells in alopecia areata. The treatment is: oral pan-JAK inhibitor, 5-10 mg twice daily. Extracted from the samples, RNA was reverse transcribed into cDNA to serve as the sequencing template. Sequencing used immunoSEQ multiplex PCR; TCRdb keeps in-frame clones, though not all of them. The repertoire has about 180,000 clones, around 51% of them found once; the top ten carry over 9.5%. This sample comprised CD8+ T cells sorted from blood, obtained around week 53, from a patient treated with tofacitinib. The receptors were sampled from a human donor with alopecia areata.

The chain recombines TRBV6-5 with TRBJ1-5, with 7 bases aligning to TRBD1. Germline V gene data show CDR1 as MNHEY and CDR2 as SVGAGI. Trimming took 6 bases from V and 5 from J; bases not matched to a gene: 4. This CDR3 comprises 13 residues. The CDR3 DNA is TGTGCCAGCAGCCCGACAGGGTATCAGCCCCAGCATTTT. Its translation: CASSPTGYQPQHF.

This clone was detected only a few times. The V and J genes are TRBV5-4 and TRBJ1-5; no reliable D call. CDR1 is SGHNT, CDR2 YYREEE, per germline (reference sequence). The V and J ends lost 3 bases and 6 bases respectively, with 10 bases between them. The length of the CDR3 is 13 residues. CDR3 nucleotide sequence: TGTGCCAGCAGCTCGGAGGGAAGTCAGCCCCAGCATTTT. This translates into CASSSEGSQPQHF. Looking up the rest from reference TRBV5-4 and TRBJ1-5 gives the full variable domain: ETGVTQSPTHLIKTRGQQVTLRCSSQSGHNTVSWYQQALGQGPQFIFQYYREEENGRGNFPPRFSGLQFPNYSSELNVNALELDDSALYLCASSSEGSQPQHFGDGTRLSIL.

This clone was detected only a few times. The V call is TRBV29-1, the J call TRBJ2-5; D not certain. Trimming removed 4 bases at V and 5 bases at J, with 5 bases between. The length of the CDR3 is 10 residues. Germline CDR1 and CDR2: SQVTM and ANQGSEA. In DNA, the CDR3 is TGCAGCGTTGTCGGGGAGACCCAGTACTTC. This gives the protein CSVVGETQYF.

The DNA of the CDR3 is TGCGCCAGCAGCCCCGGGACCGGGGAGCTGTTTTTT. Translating gives CASSPGTGELFF. The J gene is TRBJ2-2, the V gene TRBV4-3; unclear D gene. CDR3 length: 12 residues. Trimming took off 4 bases at V and 5 bases at J, with 5 bases between the two ends. The germline CDR1 and CDR2 sequences are LGHNA and YSLEER.

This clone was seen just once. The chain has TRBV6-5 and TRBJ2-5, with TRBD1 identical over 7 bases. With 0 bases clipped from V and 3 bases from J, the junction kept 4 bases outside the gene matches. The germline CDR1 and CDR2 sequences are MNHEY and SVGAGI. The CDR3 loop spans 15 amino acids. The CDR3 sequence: CASSYSMTGKETQYF. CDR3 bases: TGTGCCAGCAGTTACTCGATGACAGGGAAAGAGACCCAGTACTTC.

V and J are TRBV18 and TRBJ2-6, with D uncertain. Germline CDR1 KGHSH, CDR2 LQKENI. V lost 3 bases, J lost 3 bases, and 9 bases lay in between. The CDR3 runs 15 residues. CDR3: CASSPGGIGANVLTF. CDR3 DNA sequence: TGTGCCAGCTCACCTGGCGGAATTGGGGCCAACGTCCTGACTTTC.

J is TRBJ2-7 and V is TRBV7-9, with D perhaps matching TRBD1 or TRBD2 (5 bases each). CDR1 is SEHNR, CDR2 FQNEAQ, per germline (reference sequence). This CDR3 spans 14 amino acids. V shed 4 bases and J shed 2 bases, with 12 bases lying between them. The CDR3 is CASSSPGRPYEQYF. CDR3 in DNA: TGTGCCAGCAGCTCACCGGGACGGCCCTACGAGCAGTACTTC.

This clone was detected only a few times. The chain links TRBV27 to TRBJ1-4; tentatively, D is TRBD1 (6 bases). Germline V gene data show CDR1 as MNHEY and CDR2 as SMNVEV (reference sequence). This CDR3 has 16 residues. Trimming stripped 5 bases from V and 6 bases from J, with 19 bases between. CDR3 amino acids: CASSQAQGDRDEKLFF. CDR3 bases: TGTGCCAGCAGTCAGGCACAGGGCGATCGGGATGAAAAACTGTTTTTT.

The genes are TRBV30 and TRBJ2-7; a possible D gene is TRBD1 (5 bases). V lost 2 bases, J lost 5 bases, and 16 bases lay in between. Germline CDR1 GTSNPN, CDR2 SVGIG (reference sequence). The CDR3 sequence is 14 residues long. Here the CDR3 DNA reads TGTGCCTGGAGTCGGCAGGGTAGTATGGACGAGCAGTACTTC. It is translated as CAWSRQGSMDEQYF.

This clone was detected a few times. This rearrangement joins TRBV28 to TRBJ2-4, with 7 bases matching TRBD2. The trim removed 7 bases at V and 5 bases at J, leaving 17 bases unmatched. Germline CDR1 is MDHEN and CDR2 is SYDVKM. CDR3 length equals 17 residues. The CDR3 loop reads CASTTPGGVVSENIQYF. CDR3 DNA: TGTGCCAGCACCACCCCGGGGGGTGTCGTCAGTGAAAACATTCAGTACTTC.

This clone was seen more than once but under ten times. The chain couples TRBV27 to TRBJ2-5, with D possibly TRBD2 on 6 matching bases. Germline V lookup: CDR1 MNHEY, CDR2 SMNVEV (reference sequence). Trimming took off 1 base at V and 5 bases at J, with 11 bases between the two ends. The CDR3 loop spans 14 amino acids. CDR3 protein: CASSLLGGAETQYF. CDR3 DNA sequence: TGTGCCAGCAGTTTATTGGGCGGGGCCGAGACCCAGTACTTC.

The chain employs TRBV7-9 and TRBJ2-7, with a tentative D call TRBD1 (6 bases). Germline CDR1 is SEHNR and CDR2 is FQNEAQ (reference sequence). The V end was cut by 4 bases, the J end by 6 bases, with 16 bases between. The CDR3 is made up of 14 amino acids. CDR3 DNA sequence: TGTGCCAGCAGCTACGACCTACAGGGAATCGAGCAGTACTTC. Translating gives CASSYDLQGIEQYF.

As DNA, the CDR3 is TGTGCCAGCAGTTACTCCGAGGGGAACAATGAGCAGTTCTTC. Protein sequence: CASSYSEGNNEQFF. This rearrangement joins TRBV6-5 to TRBJ2-1, with D perhaps being TRBD1 or TRBD2 (5 bases each). The CDR3 totals 14 residues. The germline gives CDR1 MNHEY, CDR2 SVGAGI. V lost 0 bases and J 5 bases, leaving 8 bases between the germline ends.

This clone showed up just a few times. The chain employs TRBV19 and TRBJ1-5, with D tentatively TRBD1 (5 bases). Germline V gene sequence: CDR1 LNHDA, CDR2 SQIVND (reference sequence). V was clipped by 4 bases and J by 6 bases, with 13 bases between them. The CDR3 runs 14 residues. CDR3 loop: CASSTRDYSQPQHF. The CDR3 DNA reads TGTGCCAGTAGTACCAGGGATTACTCTCAGCCCCAGCATTTT.

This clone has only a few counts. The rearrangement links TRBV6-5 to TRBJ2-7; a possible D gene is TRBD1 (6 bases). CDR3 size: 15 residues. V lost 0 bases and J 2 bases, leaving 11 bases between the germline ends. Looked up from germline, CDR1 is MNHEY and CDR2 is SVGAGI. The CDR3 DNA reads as TGTGCCAGCAGTTACTCGCCGGACAGCGCCTACGAGCAGTACTTC. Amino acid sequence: CASSYSPDSAYEQYF.

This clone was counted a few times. The CDR3 DNA follows: TGCAGCGTTGAGACAGGGTATGGCTACACCTTC. This codes for CSVETGYGYTF. V and J are TRBV29-1 and TRBJ1-2, with 7 nucleotides matching TRBD1. J was trimmed by 5 bases and V by 3 bases; bases with no gene match: 0. Germline loops: CDR1 SQVTM, CDR2 ANQGSEA. This CDR3 is 11 amino acids long.

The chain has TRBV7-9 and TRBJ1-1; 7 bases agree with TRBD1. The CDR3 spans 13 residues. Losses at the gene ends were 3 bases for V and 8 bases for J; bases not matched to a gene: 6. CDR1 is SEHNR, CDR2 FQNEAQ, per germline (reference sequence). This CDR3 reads CASSFLQGLEAFF. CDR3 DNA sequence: TGTGCCAGCAGCTTCTTACAGGGGCTAGAAGCTTTCTTT.

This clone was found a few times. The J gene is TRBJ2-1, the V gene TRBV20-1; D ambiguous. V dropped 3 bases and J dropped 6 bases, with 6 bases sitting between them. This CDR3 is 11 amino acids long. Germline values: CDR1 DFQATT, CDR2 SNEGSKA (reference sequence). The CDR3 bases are TGCAGTGCTAGGGGGTTCAATGAGCAGTTCTTC. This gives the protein CSARGFNEQFF.

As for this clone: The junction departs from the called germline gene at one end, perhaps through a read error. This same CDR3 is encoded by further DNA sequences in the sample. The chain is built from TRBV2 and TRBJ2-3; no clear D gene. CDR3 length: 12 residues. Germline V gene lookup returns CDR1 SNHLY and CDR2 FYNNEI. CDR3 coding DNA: TGTGCCAGCGGGTCGGGCCCAGATACGCAGTACTTT. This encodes CASGSGPDTQYF.

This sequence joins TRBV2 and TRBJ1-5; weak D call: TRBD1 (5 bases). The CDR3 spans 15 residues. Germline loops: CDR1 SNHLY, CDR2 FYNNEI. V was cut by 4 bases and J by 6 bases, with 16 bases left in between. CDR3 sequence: CASSGMTGGVQPQHF. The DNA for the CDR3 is TGTGCCAGCAGTGGGATGACGGGGGGGGTTCAGCCCCAGCATTTT.

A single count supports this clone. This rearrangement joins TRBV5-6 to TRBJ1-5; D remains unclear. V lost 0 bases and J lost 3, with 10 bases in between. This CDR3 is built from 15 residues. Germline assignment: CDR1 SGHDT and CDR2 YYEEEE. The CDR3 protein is CASSLAFGDNQPQHF. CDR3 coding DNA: TGTGCCAGCAGCTTGGCTTTCGGAGACAATCAGCCCCAGCATTTT.

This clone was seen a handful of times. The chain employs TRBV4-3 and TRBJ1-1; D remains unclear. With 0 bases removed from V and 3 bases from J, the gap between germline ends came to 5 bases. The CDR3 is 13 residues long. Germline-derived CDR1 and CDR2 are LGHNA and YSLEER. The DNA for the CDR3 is TGCGCCAGCAGCCAAGAGGAAGACACTGAAGCTTTCTTT. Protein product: CASSQEEDTEAFF.

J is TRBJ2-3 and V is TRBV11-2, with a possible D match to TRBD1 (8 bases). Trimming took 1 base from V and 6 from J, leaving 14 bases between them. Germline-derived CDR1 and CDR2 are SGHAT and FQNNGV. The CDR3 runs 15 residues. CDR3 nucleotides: TGTGCCAGCAGCTTAGGACAGGGGAGGGCCGATACGCAGTATTTT. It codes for CASSLGQGRADTQYF. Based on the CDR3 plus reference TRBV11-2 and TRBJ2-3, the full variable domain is EAGVAQSPRYKIIEKRQSVAFWCNPISGHATLYWYQQILGQGPKLLIQFQNNGVVDDSQLPKDRFSAERLKGVDSTLKIQPAKLEDSAVYLCASSLGQGRADTQYFGPGTRLTVL.

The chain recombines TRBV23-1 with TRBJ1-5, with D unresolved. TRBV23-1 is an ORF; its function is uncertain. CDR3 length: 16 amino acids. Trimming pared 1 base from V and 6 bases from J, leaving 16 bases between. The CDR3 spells CASSQFPRGGGQPQHF. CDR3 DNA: TGCGCCAGCAGTCAATTCCCGCGGGGTGGTGGTCAGCCCCAGCATTTT.

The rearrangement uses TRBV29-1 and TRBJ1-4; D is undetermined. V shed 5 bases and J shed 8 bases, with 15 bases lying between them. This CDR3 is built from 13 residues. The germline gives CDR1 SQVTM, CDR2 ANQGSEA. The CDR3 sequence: CSVYLVYQEKLFF. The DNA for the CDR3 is TGCAGCGTTTATCTTGTCTACCAGGAAAAACTGTTTTTT.

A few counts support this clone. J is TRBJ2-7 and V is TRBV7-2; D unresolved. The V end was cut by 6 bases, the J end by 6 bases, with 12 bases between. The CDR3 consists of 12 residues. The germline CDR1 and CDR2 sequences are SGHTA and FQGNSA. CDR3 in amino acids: CASSPYKGEQYF. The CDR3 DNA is TGTGCCAGCAGTCCCTATAAGGGCGAGCAGTACTTC.